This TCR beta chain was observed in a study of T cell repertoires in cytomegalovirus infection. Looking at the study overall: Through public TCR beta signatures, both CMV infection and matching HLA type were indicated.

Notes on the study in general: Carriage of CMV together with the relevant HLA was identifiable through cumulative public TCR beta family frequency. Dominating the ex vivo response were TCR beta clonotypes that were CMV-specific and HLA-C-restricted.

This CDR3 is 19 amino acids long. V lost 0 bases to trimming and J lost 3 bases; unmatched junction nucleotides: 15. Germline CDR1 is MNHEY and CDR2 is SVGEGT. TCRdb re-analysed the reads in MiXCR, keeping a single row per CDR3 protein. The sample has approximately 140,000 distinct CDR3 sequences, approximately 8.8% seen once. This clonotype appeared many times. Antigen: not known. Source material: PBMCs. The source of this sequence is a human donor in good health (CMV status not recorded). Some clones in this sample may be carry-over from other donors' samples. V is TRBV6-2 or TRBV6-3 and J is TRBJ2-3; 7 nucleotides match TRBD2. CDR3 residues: CASSYSPRTSVITTDTQYF. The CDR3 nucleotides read TGTGCCAGCAGTTACTCGCCCCGCACTAGCGTCATAACAACAGATACGCAGTATTTT.